The next 6 T cell receptor beta chains were all read from a single sample in a study of blood T cell repertoires in COVID-19. This table comes from immunoSEQ multiplex PCR, and its TCRdb copy is limited to in-frame clones, with some not included. The sample has 300,000 or so clones, roughly 86% seen once. Sequencing was performed on peripheral blood. The receptors were sampled from a woman aged 45-65 years with acute or convalescent COVID-19.

The chain links TRBV28 to TRBJ1-1, with a weak D call TRBD1 (6 bases). V gave up 2 bases and J gave up 2 bases, with 12 bases separating them. The CDR3 has 15 amino acids. Germline V gene sequence: CDR1 MDHEN, CDR2 SYDVKM. Here the CDR3 reads CASSLTQGINTEAFF. In DNA form, the CDR3 reads TGTGCCAGCAGTTTAACTCAGGGGATAAACACTGAAGCTTTCTTT.

There are a few counts of this clone. This rearrangement joins TRBV6-4 to TRBJ2-2; D unclear. The CDR3 has 15 residues. CDR1 MRHNA and CDR2 SNTAGT come from the germline V gene. The germline V and J ends were trimmed by 0 bases and 0 bases, with 5 bases remaining between them. This CDR3 is CASSDSSANTGELFF. CDR3 sequence (DNA): TGTGCCAGCAGTGACTCGTCCGCGAACACCGGGGAGCTGTTTTTT.

This rearrangement joins TRBV27 to TRBJ1-5; TRBD1 matches at 7 bases. This CDR3 spans 18 amino acids. Germline assignment: CDR1 MNHEY and CDR2 SMNVEV (reference sequence). V trimming: 1 base; J trimming: 0 bases; junction bases outside the gene matches: 9. DNA for the CDR3: TGTGCCAGCAGTTTATTAATAACAGGGGCGAATAGCAATCAGCCCCAGCATTTT. Protein sequence: CASSLLITGANSNQPQHF.

The genes are TRBV2 and TRBJ2-7, with 7 positions matching TRBD2. Germline V gives CDR1 SNHLY, CDR2 FYNNEI. V trimming: 7 bases; J trimming: 2 bases; junction bases outside the gene matches: 2. CDR3 size: 12 residues. CDR3 DNA: TGTGCCAGCAATCGGGGGGCCTACGAGCAGTACTTC. This codes for CASNRGAYEQYF. Supplemented by reference TRBV2 and TRBJ2-7, the full variable domain reads EPEVTQTPSHQVTQMGQEVILRCVPISNHLYFYWYRQILGQKVEFLVSFYNNEISEKSEIFDDQFSVERPDGSNFTLKIRSTKLEDSAMYFCASNRGAYEQYFGPGTRLTVT.

The chain uses TRBV28 and TRBJ1-5; 8 bases are a match to TRBD1. V dropped 3 bases and J dropped 6; count of bases not matched to a gene: 7. Germline CDR1 is MDHEN and CDR2 is SYDVKM. The CDR3 covers 15 residues. The CDR3 DNA is TGTGCCAGCAGTTTCCTCGGACAGGGCGTTCAGCCCCAGCATTTT. Amino acids: CASSFLGQGVQPQHF. The variable domain in full, with the rest retrieved from reference TRBV28 and TRBJ1-5, is DVKVTQSSRYLVKRTGEKVFLECVQDMDHENMFWYRQDPGLGLRLIYFSYDVKMKEKGDIPEGYSVSREKKERFSLILESASTNQTSMYLCASSFLGQGVQPQHFGDGTRLSIL.

The chain employs TRBV24-1 and TRBJ2-7; 10 nucleotides match TRBD2. The V gene end was trimmed by 4 bases and the J gene end by 5 bases; junction bases not matched to a gene: 4. There are 14 residues in the CDR3. Germline-derived CDR1 and CDR2 are KGHDR and SFDVKD. In nucleotides, the CDR3 is TGTGCCACCAGTGACACTAGCGGGGCTAACGAGCAGTACTTC. This sequence encodes CATSDTSGANEQYF.